This T cell receptor beta chain was identified in a study of cytomegalovirus exposure and HLA in healthy donors. At the level of the study: Genetic ancestry analysis placed 75% to 85% of the 400 or so donors that were genotyped in the Caucasian-associated cluster.

Study-wide points: Roughly even sequencing depth across donors was the assumption behind the presence/absence analyses. A reported reduction in N-insertions relative to the approximately 690-donor mean was seen in an Asian-associated ancestry cluster in a later analysis. Rare sequences made up most TCRs, while some public TCRs were found in many donors.

As for this clone: Its specificity is unknown.

13 Jbeta primers and 60 Vbeta primers were used for the PCR. Sequencing was performed with immunoSEQ multiplex PCR; in TCRdb, only in-frame clones are kept and a portion is missing. The sample yields a few hundred thousand clones, approximately 83% seen once. The CDR3 runs to 16 residues. V trimming: 0 bases; J trimming: 5 bases; junction bases outside the gene matches: 6. Germline loops: CDR1 SGHRS, CDR2 YFSETQ. The chain is built from TRBV5-1 and TRBJ2-1; 9 nucleotides line up with TRBD2. The clonotype originates from a woman in her 50s in good health and CMV-seropositive. The sequenced sample consisted of PBMCs. The CDR3 sequence: CASSLDGGGVDNEQFF. For the CDR3, the DNA is TGCGCCAGCAGCTTGGACGGCGGGGGGGTCGACAATGAGCAGTTCTTC.